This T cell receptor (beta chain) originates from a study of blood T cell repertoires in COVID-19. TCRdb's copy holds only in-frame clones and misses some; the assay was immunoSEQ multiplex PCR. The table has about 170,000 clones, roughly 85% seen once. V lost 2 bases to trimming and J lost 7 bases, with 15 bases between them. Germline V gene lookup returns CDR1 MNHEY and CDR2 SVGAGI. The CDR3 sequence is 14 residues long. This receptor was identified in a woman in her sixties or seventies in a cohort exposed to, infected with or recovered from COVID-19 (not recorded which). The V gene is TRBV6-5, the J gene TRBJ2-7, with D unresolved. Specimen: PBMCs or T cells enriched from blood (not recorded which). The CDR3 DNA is TGTGCCAGCAGTTACGAGTACCCCGCGCGGGAGCAGTACTTC. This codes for CASSYEYPAREQYF.